A selection of T cell receptor beta chains follows, all from one sample in a study of cytomegalovirus exposure and HLA in healthy donors. Some clones are missing from TCRdb's copy, which holds only in-frame ones; the method was immunoSEQ multiplex PCR. The sample lists 85,000 to 100,000 clones, around 80% occurring once. The source material was PBMCs. The receptors were sampled from a woman between 55 and 75 years old in good health and CMV-seronegative. The CDR3 runs from the conserved cysteine through the conserved F or W. The order of the fields is V gene, clone size, J gene, D gene, CDR3 protein, CDR3 DNA. A D gene is named only where the DNA matches it firmly. Some rows mark clone size as missing; the rest say once, few, many or name a class of expanded clone.

TRBV6-6,.,TRBJ2-2,.,CASRELQGTGELFF,TGTGCCAGCAGGGAGTTACAGGGAACCGGGGAGCTGTTTTTT
TRBV4-1,.,TRBJ1-2,.,CASSQVPTGAYGYTF,TGCGCCAGCAGCCAAGTCCCGACAGGAGCCTATGGCTACACCTTC
TRBV5-1,.,TRBJ1-4,.,CASSLVPGSGEKLFF,TGCGCCAGCAGCTTGGTTCCAGGCTCAGGCGAAAAACTGTTTTTT
TRBV5-1,.,TRBJ2-2,TRBD1,CASSPGQGAFGELFF,TGCGCCAGCAGCCCGGGACAGGGGGCTTTCGGGGAGCTGTTTTTT
TRBV28,few,TRBJ1-2,.,CASSLPIQQAYGYTF,TGTGCCAGCAGTTTACCCATACAGCAAGCCTATGGCTACACCTTC
TRBV11-2,.,TRBJ2-7,.,CASSLAGYEQYF,TGTGCCAGCAGCTTAGCCGGGTACGAGCAGTACTTC
TRBV5-4,.,TRBJ2-7,.,CASSRDSYEQYF,TGTGCCAGCAGCCGAGACTCCTACGAGCAGTACTTC
TRBV13,.,TRBJ1-6,TRBD1,CASSLAPIISDRDNSPLHF,TGTGCCAGCAGCTTAGCCCCGATAATCTCGGACAGGGATAATTCACCCCTCCACTTT
TRBV7-2,.,TRBJ1-2,TRBD1,CASSWDRGYGYTF,TGTGCCAGCAGCTGGGACAGGGGGTATGGCTACACCTTC
TRBV18,.,TRBJ1-1,TRBD1,CASSPLQGAQTEAFF,TGTGCCAGCTCACCACTACAGGGGGCTCAGACTGAAGCTTTCTTT
TRBV13,.,TRBJ2-7,TRBD1,CASSPRGQGAFEQYF,TGTGCCAGCAGCCCCCGAGGGCAGGGGGCTTTCGAGCAGTACTTC
TRBV15,.,TRBJ2-7,.,CATSSNGVATYEQYF,TGTGCCACCAGCAGTAACGGGGTAGCCACCTACGAGCAGTACTTC
TRBV2,.,TRBJ1-5,.,CASRGGLRSNQPQHF,TGTGCCAGCAGGGGGGGACTACGAAGCAATCAGCCCCAGCATTTT
TRBV7-9,.,TRBJ2-5,TRBD1,CASRAPHRGPEETQYF,TGTGCCAGCAGAGCGCCTCACAGGGGGCCGGAAGAGACCCAGTACTTC
TRBV6-6,few,TRBJ1-5,TRBD1,CASSSTGGRGDQPQHF,TGTGCCAGCAGTTCGACAGGGGGCCGGGGGGATCAGCCCCAGCATTTT
TRBV7-8,.,TRBJ1-5,TRBD1,CATRGDRTSNQPQHF,TGTGCCACCAGGGGGGACAGGACGAGCAATCAGCCCCAGCATTTT
TRBV7-9,.,TRBJ1-3,.,CASSVGGPGNTIYF,TGTGCCAGCAGCGTAGGTGGGCCTGGAAACACCATATATTTT
TRBV7-9,.,TRBJ1-6,TRBD1,CASSWTGENSPLHF,TGTGCCAGCAGCTGGACAGGGGAGAATTCACCCCTCCACTTT
TRBV7-2,.,TRBJ2-5,.,CASSPLAYQETQYF,TGTGCCAGCAGCCCTCTAGCGTATCAAGAGACCCAGTACTTC
TRBV5-1,.,TRBJ2-7,.,CASSTGGPDEQYF,TGCGCCAGCAGCACCGGGGGGCCGGACGAGCAGTACTTC
TRBV4-3,.,TRBJ2-1,TRBD2,CASSQEGLAGDNEQFF,TGCGCCAGCAGCCAAGAAGGTCTAGCGGGAGACAATGAGCAGTTCTTC
TRBV20-1,.,TRBJ1-1,.,CSARATTEAFF,TGCAGTGCTAGAGCGACTACTGAAGCTTTCTTT
TRBV6-1,.,TRBJ2-1,.,CASSVDRGRVSYNEQFF,TGTGCCAGCAGTGTCGACAGAGGTCGGGTGTCCTACAATGAGCAGTTCTTC
TRBV5-1,.,TRBJ2-5,TRBD1,CASSPGTVEETQYF,TGCGCCAGCAGCCCCGGGACAGTCGAAGAGACCCAGTACTTC
TRBV2,.,TRBJ1-6,TRBD1,CASSQGGTGNSPLHF,TGTGCCAGCAGTCAGGGAGGGACAGGGAATTCACCCCTCCACTTT
TRBV9,.,TRBJ2-6,TRBD2,CASSVAPTSWKGANVLTF,TGTGCCAGCAGCGTAGCGCCGACTAGCTGGAAGGGGGCCAACGTCCTGACTTTC
TRBV9,.,TRBJ1-1,.,CASSPSARNTEAFF,TGTGCCAGCAGCCCAAGCGCTAGGAACACTGAAGCTTTCTTT
TRBV6-1,.,TRBJ1-2,TRBD1,CASTPDRGRSGYTF,TGTGCCAGCACCCCAGACAGGGGGCGTAGTGGCTACACCTTC
TRBV6-1,.,TRBJ2-2,TRBD1,CASSDYNRGTGELFF,TGTGCCAGCAGTGATTATAACAGGGGCACCGGGGAGCTGTTTTTT
TRBV2,.,TRBJ2-1,TRBD2,CASSEVGRASFGEQFF,TGTGCCAGCAGCGAAGTCGGGAGGGCTAGTTTTGGTGAGCAGTTCTTC
TRBV19,.,TRBJ2-7,.,CASSIGPGSEQYF,TGTGCCAGTAGTATAGGTCCGGGTAGCGAGCAGTACTTC
TRBV7-2,.,TRBJ1-2,TRBD1,CASSLGTGLSGYTF,TGTGCCAGCAGCTTAGGGACAGGGCTTAGTGGCTACACCTTC